This is a list of T cell receptor beta chains from one sample in a study of vaccination and CD4 T cells after COVID-19. No cognate antigen is known for these TCRs. TCRdb re-derived calls from the PCR reads in MiXCR, one entry per CDR3 protein. The table shows roughly 14,000 distinct CDR3 sequences, with 55% to 85% occurring only once. The sample consisted of CD4+ T cells from blood, cultured in vitro. The receptors come from a human donor who had recovered from COVID-19. The CDR3 runs from the conserved cysteine through the conserved F or W. The D gene is left open where the match is weak. Clone size is shown for a subset of rows, as once, few, many or a class of expanded clone.

D gene	J gene	V gene	clone size	CDR3 DNA	CDR3 protein
NA	TRBJ2-5	TRBV7-2	NA	TGTGCCAGCAGCTTAGGTTTCTTGGGGGGCGCAGAGACCCAGTACTTC	CASSLGFLGGAETQYF
NA	TRBJ1-1	TRBV28	NA	TGTGCCAGCAGTTTACGAGGGCCGGGAAGCGGTAAGACCGTATTT	CASSLRGPGSGKTVF
NA	TRBJ1-2	TRBV12-3/TRBV12-4	NA	TGTGCCAGCAGCCCCGGATATACTAACTATGGCTACACCTTC	CASSPGYTNYGYTF
NA	TRBJ1-2	TRBV12-3/TRBV12-4	NA	TGTGCCAGCAACATGGGAACCAACTATGGCTACACCTTC	CASNMGTNYGYTF
NA	TRBJ1-1	TRBV25-1	NA	TGTGCCAGCAGTGAATGGAACACTGAAGCTTTCTTT	CASSEWNTEAFF
NA	TRBJ2-2	TRBV6-1	NA	TGTGCCAGCAGTCCCCAAGGTTCCGGGGAGCTGTTTTTT	CASSPQGSGELFF
TRBD2	TRBJ2-1	TRBV6-5	once	TGTGCCAGCAGTTTGCGACTAGCGGGAACGGATGAGCAGTTCTTC	CASSLRLAGTDEQFF
NA	TRBJ1-5	TRBV6-5	NA	TGTGCCAGCAGTTGGCACAGGGCTAGCAATCAGCCCCAGCATTTT	CASSWHRASNQPQHF
NA	TRBJ1-5	TRBV2	NA	TGTGCCAGCAGTCTTGACACCAGCAATCAGCCCCAGCATTTT	CASSLDTSNQPQHF
TRBD2	TRBJ2-4	TRBV15	NA	TGTGCCACCAGCCCAGCAAGGACTAGCGCGCTAGCCAAAAACATTCAGTACTTC	CATSPARTSALAKNIQYF
TRBD2	TRBJ2-7	TRBV20-1	NA	TGCAGTGCCACGGGACTAGCGGGTTTGGGTGAGCAGTACTTC	CSATGLAGLGEQYF
TRBD1	TRBJ1-3	TRBV27	few	TGTGCCAGCAGTCCCATTGGGGACAGCTCTGGAAACACCATATATTTT	CASSPIGDSSGNTIYF
NA	TRBJ2-7	TRBV28	NA	TGTGCCAGCAGATCGGGACATCCTTCCTACGAGCAGTACTTC	CASRSGHPSYEQYF
NA	TRBJ1-6	TRBV24-1	NA	TGTGCCACCAGTGATCACGGTTTAAATTCACCCCTCCACTTT	CATSDHGLNSPLHF
NA	TRBJ1-6	TRBV2	few	TGTGCCAGCAGTCCATTGGCCATTGCTAATTCACCCCTCCACTTT	CASSPLAIANSPLHF
NA	TRBJ1-5	TRBV20-1	NA	TGCAGTGCTAGTAAGGGAGGTGGCCGGCCAAGCAATCAGCCCCAGCATTTT	CSASKGGGRPSNQPQHF
TRBD1	TRBJ1-1	TRBV30	NA	TGTGCCTGGCAGATACAGGGGGACACTGAAGCTTTCTTT	CAWQIQGDTEAFF
TRBD2	TRBJ2-1	TRBV5-1	NA	TGCGCCAGCAGGGAGCCTAGCGGGAACAATGAGCAGTTCTTC	CASREPSGNNEQFF
NA	TRBJ1-5	TRBV28	NA	TGTGCCAGCAGTCCGCAGGGGAATCAGCCCCAGCATTTT	CASSPQGNQPQHF
NA	TRBJ1-5	TRBV2	NA	TGTGCCAGCGAAGCGTATATGGCAAATCAGCCCCAGCATTTT	CASEAYMANQPQHF
NA	TRBJ2-5	TRBV6-2/TRBV6-3	NA	TGTGCCAGCAGTTATGGGTTACTATCTCGGGAGACCCAGTACTTC	CASSYGLLSRETQYF
TRBD1	TRBJ1-2	TRBV24-1	few	TGTGCCACTTCACAGGGGAACTATGGCTACACCTTC	CATSQGNYGYTF
NA	TRBJ1-5	TRBV4-1	NA	TGCGCCAGCAGGGACCCCCGGGCCAATCAGCCCCAGCATTTT	CASRDPRANQPQHF
NA	TRBJ2-3	TRBV6-1	once	TGTGCCAGCAGTGAAGCCTTAGCGGGCACAGATACGCAGTATTTT	CASSEALAGTDTQYF
NA	TRBJ2-1	TRBV20-1	NA	TGCAGTGCTGTGACTAGTCGGGGCAATGAGCAGTTCTTC	CSAVTSRGNEQFF
TRBD1	TRBJ1-5	TRBV19	few	TGTGCCAGTAGTTTCAGGACAGGGGCCAGCAATCAGCCCCAGCATTTT	CASSFRTGASNQPQHF
NA	TRBJ1-2	TRBV25-1	NA	TGTGCCAGCAGGAGGGGAGGGTATGGCTACACCTTC	CASRRGGYGYTF
NA	TRBJ1-5	TRBV7-9	NA	TGTGCCAGCAGCCACTACGGGGGAACAGGGAATCAGCCCCAGCATTTT	CASSHYGGTGNQPQHF
NA	TRBJ1-1	TRBV5-1	medium-sized	TGCGCCAGCAGCTTGACTGGGGGAGGGAACACTGAAGCTTTCTTT	CASSLTGGGNTEAFF
TRBD2	TRBJ2-2	TRBV7-7	few	TGTGCTAGCAGCTTAAGGACTAGCGGGAGGTATTCCACCGGGGAGCTGTTTTTT	CASSLRTSGRYSTGELFF
TRBD1	TRBJ1-6	TRBV20-1	NA	TGCAGTGCTCGCCGGGACAGGGGATCTCCCCTCCACTTT	CSARRDRGSPLHF
NA	TRBJ1-2	TRBV20-1	once	TGCAGTGCTAGAAGTGAACTCTATGGCTACACCTTC	CSARSELYGYTF
NA	TRBJ1-5	TRBV7-9	NA	TGTGCCAGCAGCCCAGACGGCGTCGGGAATCAGCCCCAGCATTTT	CASSPDGVGNQPQHF
NA	TRBJ1-5	TRBV19	NA	TGTGCCAGGATCCTCGCCTGCGAGCATTTT	CARILACEHF
TRBD2	TRBJ2-7	TRBV27	NA	TGTGCCAGCAGTCCCATTGACGGGAGGGCCGGATACGAGCAGTACTTC	CASSPIDGRAGYEQYF
NA	TRBJ1-1	TRBV20-1	NA	TGCAGTGCTAGATCCAGGGAAGGAAGAGAAGCTTTCTTT	CSARSREGREAFF
NA	TRBJ2-3	TRBV20-1	NA	TGCAGTGTTCGCCGGGCTACAGATACGCAGTATTTT	CSVRRATDTQYF
NA	TRBJ1-6	TRBV2	NA	TGTGCCAGCAGTGAAGCGGAGGTGTCACCCCTCCACTTT	CASSEAEVSPLHF
TRBD2	TRBJ2-7	TRBV20-1	NA	TGCAGTGCGACCGGGACTAGCGGGAGTTCCGCCTACGAGCAGTACTTC	CSATGTSGSSAYEQYF
TRBD2	TRBJ2-7	TRBV28	NA	TGTGCCAGCAGCCCCGCGGGACTACACCTGTTCTACGAGCAGTACTTC	CASSPAGLHLFYEQYF
TRBD1	TRBJ1-2	TRBV11-2	few	TGTGCCAGCACTGCCGACAGGGCCACTATCTATGGCTACACCTTC	CASTADRATIYGYTF
NA	TRBJ1-1	TRBV7-3	NA	TGTGCCAGCAGCTTCCAATCCGGACGGGCGAACACTGAAGCTTTCTTT	CASSFQSGRANTEAFF
NA	TRBJ2-1	TRBV6-2/TRBV6-3	NA	TGTGCCAGCAGGACTACCCCCGATGCCCTCAATGAGCAGTTCTTC	CASRTTPDALNEQFF
TRBD1	TRBJ1-2	TRBV5-1	NA	TGCGCCAGCAGCCCCGACAGGGACAATGGCTACACCTTC	CASSPDRDNGYTF
NA	TRBJ1-1	TRBV30	NA	TGTGCCTGGAGTGTAGGTTGGACCCTGAGGACTGAAGCTTTCTTT	CAWSVGWTLRTEAFF
NA	TRBJ1-6	TRBV28	few	TGTGCCAGCAGTCCACCGACTTCACCCCTCCACTTT	CASSPPTSPLHF
NA	TRBJ1-6	TRBV27	NA	TGTGCCAGCAGTCAACCGGGCCTTTTTTCTAATTCACCCCTCCACTTT	CASSQPGLFSNSPLHF
TRBD2	TRBJ2-7	TRBV6-4	NA	TGTGCCAGCAGTGCCCTGGCTAGCGGGAGTGACGAGCAGTACTTC	CASSALASGSDEQYF
NA	TRBJ1-1	TRBV15	NA	TGTGCCACCAGCAGAGATCTGGGGGAGGGGAACACTGAAGCTTTCTTT	CATSRDLGEGNTEAFF
NA	TRBJ1-1	TRBV20-1	NA	TGCAGTGCTCCCGGGCCGATGCTTCTATGGTCGGGGGAGAACACTGAAGCTTTCTTT	CSAPGPMLLWSGENTEAFF
NA	TRBJ2-2	TRBV29-1	NA	TGCAGCGTTGGGGACACTTCTAACACCGGGGAGCTGTTTTTT	CSVGDTSNTGELFF
NA	TRBJ1-2	TRBV19	NA	TGTGCCAGTAGTATAGGAGGAAACTATGGCTACACCTTC	CASSIGGNYGYTF
NA	TRBJ1-1	TRBV30	NA	TGTGCCTTAACAGGGCGAAGGACTGAAGCTTTCTTT	CALTGRRTEAFF
TRBD1	TRBJ1-3	TRBV29-1	NA	TGCAGCGTTGAAAGGAGGACAGGGGCTGGAAACACCATATATTTT	CSVERRTGAGNTIYF
TRBD2	TRBJ2-1	TRBV6-2/TRBV6-3	NA	TGTGCCAAACGTAGCGGGAAGGATGAGCAGTTCTTC	CAKRSGKDEQFF
NA	TRBJ2-3	TRBV14	NA	TGTGCCAGCAGCCAAGTCGAGCTGGTAGATACGCAGTATTTT	CASSQVELVDTQYF
NA	TRBJ2-7	TRBV19	NA	TGTGCCAGTAGTACCCTACAGGCTGGAACGGGGGAGCAGTACTTC	CASSTLQAGTGEQYF